This T cell receptor (beta chain) is drawn from a study of T cells expressing NK-cell markers (dated by TCRdb to about 2020). Looking at the study overall: In sorted CD3+CD56+NKG2C+, CD3+CD56+NKG2C- and CD3+CD56-NKG2C+ T-cell subsets from 7 to 9 donors, TCR beta-chain repertoires were profiled. Among the eight sequenced donors, seven were HCMV-seropositive and one was HCMV-seronegative. The study sequenced eight donors, all healthy volunteers chosen at random: three men and five women. Libraries were sequenced as 2 x 150 bp reads on Illumina HiSeq 2000/2500, MiSeq or NextSeq.

On this clonotype: Its antigen remains unidentified.

The instrument given in TCRdb is Illumina HiSeq 2000. The TCR beta cDNA libraries were made using 5'RACE template switching, a step that added both a universal primer site and unique molecular identifiers. Synthesis of cDNA was primed from the TCR beta constant segment and was followed by two consecutive PCR amplification steps. The original pipeline was this. MIGEC was used to demultiplex reads and group the reads by UMI, and MiTCR was used to assemble and quantify clonotypes. To remove erroneous sequences, TCR cDNA sequences were retained only when supported by two or more reads. Downstream repertoire analysis used the tcR package, and clonotypes were matched across fractions by CDR3 nucleotide sequence plus V segment. VDJmatch was used to annotate antigen specificity against VDJdb, with one amino acid substitution allowed in CDR3. Following reprocessing of the reads by TCRdb, the data hold one row per CDR3 protein sequence and no DNA is available. It is TCRdb's table, rather than the study itself, that gives the V and J calls and clone size. This sample's clone table shows some 450,000 distinct CDR3 sequences. Of the sample, approximately 7% falls within the top ten clones.

A commercial ELISA kit detecting HCMV-specific IgG in serum was used to determine HCMV serostatus. Ficoll density gradient centrifugation was used to isolate peripheral blood mononuclear cells from blood. The germline V gene encodes CDR1 MGHDK and CDR2 SYGVNS. From the cysteine through the phenylalanine, the CDR3 covers 14 amino acids. Only the protein is available. Summary of the overall study and its limitations: In a handful of donors, the dominant CD3+CD56+NKG2C+ clonotypes were among the top 10 CD8+ clonotypes and accounted for about 1.0-7.0% of CD8+ T cells. Those dominant clonotypes were again the most abundant among CD3+CD56-NKG2C+ cells in several donors, at about 25-65%. Whether the expanded NKG2C-expressing T cell clones were specific for HCMV antigens was left unclear.

This receptor was taken from a woman between 18 and 69 years old in good health. The sample was blood T cells: a sorted CD56 or NKG2C T cell subset, CD4+ or CD8+ T cells, or bulk PBMC T cells (not recorded which). The chain is encoded by TRBV25-1 joined to TRBJ1-1; TCRdb's D gene call, TRBD1, goes unchecked for lack of DNA. The CDR3 protein sequence reads: CASTGDRGRTEAFF.